The next 2 T cell receptor beta chains were all read from a single sample in a study of T cell repertoires in cytomegalovirus infection. TCRdb reprocessed the reads with MiXCR, giving one entry per CDR3 protein. The table records around 900,000 distinct CDR3 sequences, approximately 31% of them present only once. No antigen is known for these receptors. The source was cultured CD8+ T cells from PBMCs, collected from culture after CMV antigen stimulation. Every receptor here comes from a human donor in good health (CMV status not recorded). Some clones in this sample may be carry-over from other donors' samples.

The genes are TRBV6-7 and TRBJ2-1; tentative D call: TRBD2 (6 bases). TRBV6-7 belongs to the ORF category, with a function that is uncertain. Trimming shortened V by 3 bases and J by 9 bases, and 27 bases separated the two germline ends. CDR3 length: 18 amino acids. The CDR3 region is CASSYPKRVTREIGEQFF. DNA for the CDR3: TGTGCCAGCAGTTATCCGAAGCGGGTGACTAGGGAGATCGGTGAGCAGTTCTTC.

This clonotype was seen only once. This chain links TRBV19 with TRBJ1-2, with a possible D match to TRBD1 (6 bases). CDR3 length: 13 amino acids. Germline loops: CDR1 LNHDA, CDR2 SQIVND (reference sequence). V was trimmed by 8 bases and J by 4 bases, leaving 14 bases between them. CDR3 in amino acids: CASSHTGPYGYTF. CDR3 coding DNA: TGTGCCAGTTCTCACACAGGGCCCTATGGCTACACCTTC. The full variable domain, rest sourced from reference TRBV19 and TRBJ1-2, is DGGITQSPKYLFRKEGQNVTLSCEQNLNHDAMYWYRQDPGQGLRLIYYSQIVNDFQKGDIAEGYSVSREKKESFPLTVTSAQKNPTAFYLCASSHTGPYGYTFGSGTRLTVV.